The 12 T cell receptor beta chains given below trace back to one sample, sequenced in a study of a mutant IDH1 vaccine in newly diagnosed glioma. These receptors' targets are unknown. The time point here: week 23, last vaccination. The vaccine gave 300 ug of a 20-mer mutant IDH1 peptide subcutaneously per dose. Sequencing used immunoSEQ multiplex PCR; TCRdb keeps in-frame clones, though not all of them. The sample includes about 65,000 clones, roughly 85% of them seen just once. The specimen was PBMCs, collected from a glioma patient whose treatment included an IDH1 peptide vaccine. These receptors were taken from a man aged 25-45 years with glioma.

V gene TRBV7-6 combines with J gene TRBJ1-2; 7 bases fit TRBD1. The CDR3 has 14 amino acids. In germline, CDR1 is SGHVS, CDR2 FNYEAQ. J gave up 4 bases and V 4 bases, and 6 bases lay outside the gene matches. Here the CDR3 reads CASSSGQAFYGYTF. The DNA of the CDR3 is TGTGCCAGCAGCTCAGGACAGGCGTTCTATGGCTACACCTTC.

This clone came up a few times. The CDR3 DNA follows: TGTGCCAGCAGTGAAAGTGTGGGGACCCGCTCCTACAATGAGCAGTTCTTC. Translating gives CASSESVGTRSYNEQFF. The genes are TRBV2 and TRBJ2-1, with D perhaps being TRBD1 or TRBD2 (5 bases each). The CDR3 has 17 residues. Germline lookup yields CDR1 SNHLY and CDR2 FYNNEI. The V gene lost 2 bases and the J gene lost 0 bases, with 14 bases spanning the gap.

This clone was counted between two and nine times. This chain uses TRBV5-1 with TRBJ1-3, with D perhaps TRBD1 (6 bases). The ends were cut back, 0 bases at V and 3 bases at J, with 10 bases in the middle. This CDR3 has 15 residues. Looked up from germline, CDR1 is SGHRS and CDR2 is YFSETQ. The CDR3 region is CASSLAGANGNTIYF. DNA for the CDR3: TGCGCCAGCAGCTTGGCAGGGGCGAATGGAAACACCATATATTTT.

The rearrangement links TRBV6-4 to TRBJ2-7; D might be TRBD1 or TRBD2, each matching 6 bases. CDR3 size: 14 residues. Germline CDR1 is MRHNA and CDR2 is SNTAGT. V lost 3 bases to trimming and J lost 5 bases, with 14 bases between them. In DNA form, the CDR3 reads TGTGCCAGCAGTGAGTCACAGGGAGGCCACGAGCAGTACTTC. Protein: CASSESQGGHEQYF.

This chain connects TRBV7-9 to TRBJ2-7, with D uncertain. Germline lookup yields CDR1 SEHNR and CDR2 FQNEAQ (reference sequence). V lost 1 base and J lost 4, with 8 bases in between. This CDR3 spans 13 amino acids. The CDR3 loop is CASSLGASYEQYF. In DNA form, the CDR3 reads TGTGCCAGCAGCTTAGGGGCGTCGTACGAGCAGTACTTC.

V gene TRBV19 combines with J gene TRBJ1-2; no clear D gene. Germline V lookup: CDR1 LNHDA, CDR2 SQIVND (reference sequence). The CDR3 length is 13 residues. V shed 2 bases and J shed 2 bases, with 6 bases lying between them. CDR3 sequence reads: CASSISTNYGYTF. The DNA for the CDR3 is TGTGCCAGTAGTATAAGCACGAACTATGGCTACACCTTC.

J is TRBJ1-6 and V is TRBV30; 7 bases align to TRBD1. With 4 bases clipped from V and 6 bases from J, the junction kept 9 bases outside the gene matches. The germline CDR1 and CDR2 sequences are GTSNPN and SVGIG (reference sequence). The CDR3 spans 15 residues. The CDR3 sequence is CAWNRGRQSNSPLHF. The CDR3 DNA reads TGTGCCTGGAATAGGGGGCGGCAATCTAATTCACCCCTCCACTTT.

This rearrangement joins TRBV18 to TRBJ1-1, with a tentative D call TRBD1 (5 bases). The CDR3 length is 16 residues. The germline V gene encodes CDR1 KGHSH and CDR2 LQKENI. Trimming removed 0 bases at V and 1 base at J, with 12 bases between. The CDR3 sequence: CASSPPEGLGNTEAFF. The CDR3 DNA sequence: TGTGCCAGCTCACCACCAGAGGGACTTGGGAACACTGAAGCTTTCTTT.

This chain connects TRBV5-6 to TRBJ1-5; D is possibly TRBD1 (6 bases). Germline loops: CDR1 SGHDT, CDR2 YYEEEE. This CDR3 has 16 residues. V shed 1 base and J shed 1 base, with 12 bases lying between them. The CDR3 is CASSLFGTRSNQPQHF. CDR3 sequence (DNA): TGTGCCAGCAGCTTGTTTGGGACACGGAGCAATCAGCCCCAGCATTTT. The variable domain in full, with the rest retrieved from reference TRBV5-6 and TRBJ1-5, is DAGVTQSPTHLIKTRGQQVTLRCSPKSGHDTVSWYQQALGQGPQFIFQYYEEEERQRGNFPDRFSGHQFPNYSSELNVNALLLGDSALYLCASSLFGTRSNQPQHFGDGTRLSIL.

The chain links TRBV5-4 to TRBJ2-1, with D perhaps matching TRBD2 (6 bases). Germline V CDR1 and CDR2: SGHNT, YYREEE (reference sequence). The CDR3 length is 16 residues. Trimming left V 2 bases short and J 4 bases short, with 16 bases between. For the CDR3, the DNA is TGTGCCAGCAGCTTTTGGGGTCTGGGGGGTTACAATGAGCAGTTCTTC. Its protein product is CASSFWGLGGYNEQFF.

V usage is TRBV5-1 and J usage is TRBJ2-7; possibly TRBD2 for D (6 bases). CDR1 and CDR2 from the germline V gene are SGHRS and YFSETQ. CDR3 length equals 14 residues. Trimming removed 4 bases at V and 3 bases at J, with 14 bases between. The CDR3 reads CASSLTRGLYEQYF. CDR3 coding DNA: TGCGCCAGCAGCCTTACGCGGGGACTCTACGAGCAGTACTTC.

CDR3 bases: TGTTGGACCCGGGACAGAAACACAGATACGCAGTATTTT. Its translation: CWTRDRNTDTQYF. The V call is TRBV28, the J call TRBJ2-3, with 7 bases identical to TRBD1. Per germline, CDR1 MDHEN and CDR2 SYDVKM. The CDR3 totals 13 residues.